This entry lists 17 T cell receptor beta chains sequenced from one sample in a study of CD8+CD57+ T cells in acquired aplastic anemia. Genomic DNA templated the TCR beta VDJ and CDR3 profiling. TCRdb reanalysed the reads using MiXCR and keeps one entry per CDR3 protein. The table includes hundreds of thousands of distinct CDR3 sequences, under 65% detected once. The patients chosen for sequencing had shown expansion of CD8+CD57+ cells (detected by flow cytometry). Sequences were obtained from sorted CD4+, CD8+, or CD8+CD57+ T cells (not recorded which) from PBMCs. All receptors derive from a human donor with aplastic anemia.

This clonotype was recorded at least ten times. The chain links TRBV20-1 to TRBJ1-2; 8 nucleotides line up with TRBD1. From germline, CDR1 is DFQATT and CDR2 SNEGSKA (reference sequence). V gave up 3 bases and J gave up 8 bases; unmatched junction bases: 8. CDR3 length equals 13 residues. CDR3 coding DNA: TGCAGTGCTAGTGCCGGACAGGGTAGCGGCTACACCTTC. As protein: CSASAGQGSGYTF.

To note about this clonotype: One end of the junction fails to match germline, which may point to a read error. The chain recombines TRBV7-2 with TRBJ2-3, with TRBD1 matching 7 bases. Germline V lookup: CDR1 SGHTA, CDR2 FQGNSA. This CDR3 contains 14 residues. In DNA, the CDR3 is TGTGCCAGAAGCTCCGACAGGGTGTCAGATACGCAGTATTTT. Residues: CARSSDRVSDTQYF.

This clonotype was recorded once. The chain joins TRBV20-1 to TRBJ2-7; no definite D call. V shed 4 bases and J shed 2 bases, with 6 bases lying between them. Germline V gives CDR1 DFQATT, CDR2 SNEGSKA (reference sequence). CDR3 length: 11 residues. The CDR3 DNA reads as TGCAGTGCTACACCCACCTACGAGCAGTACTTC. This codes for CSATPTYEQYF.

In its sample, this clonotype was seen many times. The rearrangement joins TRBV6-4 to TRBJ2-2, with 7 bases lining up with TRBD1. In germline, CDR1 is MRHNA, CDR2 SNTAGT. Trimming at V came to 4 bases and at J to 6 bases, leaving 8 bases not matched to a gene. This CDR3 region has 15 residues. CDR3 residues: CASSVGTDFSGELFF. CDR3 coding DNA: TGTGCCAGCAGTGTTGGGACAGATTTTTCCGGGGAGCTGTTTTTT.

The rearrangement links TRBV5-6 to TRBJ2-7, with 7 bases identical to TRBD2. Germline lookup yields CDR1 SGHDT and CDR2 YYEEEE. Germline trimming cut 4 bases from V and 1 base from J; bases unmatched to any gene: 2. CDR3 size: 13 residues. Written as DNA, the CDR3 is TGTGCCAGCAGCCGGCGGGAGTCCTACGAGCAGTACTTC. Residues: CASSRRESYEQYF.

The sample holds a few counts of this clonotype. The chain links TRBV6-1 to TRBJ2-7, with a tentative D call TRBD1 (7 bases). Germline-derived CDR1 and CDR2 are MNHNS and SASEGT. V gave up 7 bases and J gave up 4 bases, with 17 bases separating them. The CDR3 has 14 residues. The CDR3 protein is CASMRPGGQYEQYF. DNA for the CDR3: TGTGCCAGCATGAGGCCCGGGGGACAGTACGAGCAGTACTTC.

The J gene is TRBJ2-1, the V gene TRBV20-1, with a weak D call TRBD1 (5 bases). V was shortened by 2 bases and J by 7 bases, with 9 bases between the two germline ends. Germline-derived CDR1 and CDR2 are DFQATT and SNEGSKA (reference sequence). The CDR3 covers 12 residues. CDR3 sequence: CSARPQGNEQFF. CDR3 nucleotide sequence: TGCAGTGCTAGACCCCAGGGTAATGAGCAGTTCTTC.

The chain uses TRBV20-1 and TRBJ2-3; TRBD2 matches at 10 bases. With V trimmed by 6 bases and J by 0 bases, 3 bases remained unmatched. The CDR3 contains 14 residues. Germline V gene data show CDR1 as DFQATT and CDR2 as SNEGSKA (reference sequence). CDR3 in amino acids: CSAPSGGSTDTQYF. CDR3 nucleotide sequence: TGCAGTGCACCTAGCGGGGGAAGCACAGATACGCAGTATTTT.

CDR3 residues: CASSQVCGNTGELFF. The CDR3 DNA sequence: TGTGCCAGCAGCCAAGTATGTGGGAACACCGGGGAGCTGTTTTTT. V gene TRBV27 combines with J gene TRBJ2-2; no reliable D call. The CDR3 has 15 amino acids. Germline V gene data show CDR1 as MNHEY and CDR2 as SMNVEV (reference sequence). Trimming removed 6 bases at V and 1 base at J, with 12 bases between.

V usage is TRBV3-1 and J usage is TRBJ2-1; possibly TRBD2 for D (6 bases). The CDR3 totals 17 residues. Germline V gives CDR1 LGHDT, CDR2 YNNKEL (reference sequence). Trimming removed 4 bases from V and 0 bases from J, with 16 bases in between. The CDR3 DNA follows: TGTGCCAGCAGCCGCCGCCGGCGGGGTCTCTCCTACAATGAGCAGTTCTTC. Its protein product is CASSRRRRGLSYNEQFF.

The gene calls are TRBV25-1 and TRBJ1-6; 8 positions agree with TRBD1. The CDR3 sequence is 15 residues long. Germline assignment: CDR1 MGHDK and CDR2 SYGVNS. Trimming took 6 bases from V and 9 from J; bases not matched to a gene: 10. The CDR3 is CASRGTGQRGSPLHF. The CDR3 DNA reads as TGTGCCAGCAGAGGGACAGGCCAACGTGGTTCACCCCTCCACTTT. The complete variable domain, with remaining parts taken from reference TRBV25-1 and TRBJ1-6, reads EADIYQTPRYLVIGTGKKITLECSQTMGHDKMYWYQQDPGMELHLIHYSYGVNSTEKGDLSSESTVSRIRTEHFPLTLESARPSHTSQYLCASRGTGQRGSPLHFGNGTRLTVT.

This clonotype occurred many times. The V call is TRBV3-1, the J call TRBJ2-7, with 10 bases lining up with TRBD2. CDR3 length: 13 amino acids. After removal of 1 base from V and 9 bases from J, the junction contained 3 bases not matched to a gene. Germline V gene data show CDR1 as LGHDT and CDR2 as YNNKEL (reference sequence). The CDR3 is CASSQVSGRGQYF. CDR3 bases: TGTGCCAGCAGCCAAGTGAGCGGGAGGGGGCAGTACTTC.

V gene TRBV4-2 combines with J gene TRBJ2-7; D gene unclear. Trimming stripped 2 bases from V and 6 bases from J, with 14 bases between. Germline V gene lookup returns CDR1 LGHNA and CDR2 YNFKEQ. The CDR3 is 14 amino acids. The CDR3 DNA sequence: TGTGCCAGCAGCCAAAACCTTGCAGGCCTCGAGCAGTACTTC. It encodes CASSQNLAGLEQYF.

In DNA form, the CDR3 reads TGTGCCAGCAGCTTAACTATGAACACTGAAGCTTTCTTT. Amino acids: CASSLTMNTEAFF. The chain joins TRBV7-9 to TRBJ1-1; D not certain. Between the trimmed V and J ends, which lost 2 bases and 0 bases, there was a span of 4 bases. Germline values: CDR1 SEHNR, CDR2 FQNEAQ (reference sequence). The CDR3 totals 13 residues.

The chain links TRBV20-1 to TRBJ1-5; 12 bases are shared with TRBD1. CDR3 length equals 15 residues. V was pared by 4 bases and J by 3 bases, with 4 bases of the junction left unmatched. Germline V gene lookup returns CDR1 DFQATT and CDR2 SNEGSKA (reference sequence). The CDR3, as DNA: TGCAGTGCTACCGGGACAGGGGGCGACAATCAGCCCCAGCATTTT. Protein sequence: CSATGTGGDNQPQHF.

CDR3 region: CASSSLAYSYNEQFF. CDR3 in DNA: TGTGCCAGCAGCTCCCTAGCGTACTCCTACAATGAGCAGTTCTTC. The V call is TRBV5-6, the J call TRBJ2-1; perhaps TRBD2 as D (6 bases). Between the trimmed V and J ends, which lost 3 bases and 0 bases, there was a span of 10 bases. Germline CDR1 SGHDT, CDR2 YYEEEE. The CDR3 has 15 residues.

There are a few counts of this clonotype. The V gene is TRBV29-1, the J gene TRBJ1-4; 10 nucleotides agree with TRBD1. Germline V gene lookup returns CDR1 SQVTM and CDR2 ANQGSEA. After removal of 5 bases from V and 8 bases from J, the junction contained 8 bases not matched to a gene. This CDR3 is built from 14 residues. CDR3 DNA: TGCAGCGTTAGACCGGGACAGGGGAAGGAAAAACTGTTTTTT. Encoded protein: CSVRPGQGKEKLFF.